These 4 T cell receptor beta chains originate from one sample sequenced in a study of T-cell memory formation after mild COVID-19. Via MiXCR, TCRdb re-called the 5' RACE reads, giving one row per CDR3 protein. The table has about 430,000 distinct CDR3 sequences, approximately 18% seen once. The sequenced sample consisted of PBMCs or a T cell subset sorted from them (not recorded which). These receptors were collected from a man younger than 35 who had mild COVID-19 (a few samples of this study predate the infection). Cell type and time point are not known.

This clonotype came up a few times. The rearrangement links TRBV15 to TRBJ2-4; tentative D call: TRBD2 (6 bases). The ends were cut back, 5 bases at V and 0 bases at J, with 17 bases in the middle. The CDR3 spans 17 residues. Germline assignment: CDR1 LNHNV and CDR2 YYDKDF (reference sequence). The CDR3, as DNA: TGTGCCACCAGCCCTCGGGGGTATCCGGGAGCCAAAAACATTCAGTACTTC. Its protein is CATSPRGYPGAKNIQYF.

In its sample, this clonotype was seen a few times. This rearrangement joins TRBV10-3 to TRBJ2-7; the D gene is possibly TRBD1 (6 bases). Germline lookup yields CDR1 ENHRY and CDR2 SYGVKD. The CDR3 has 13 residues. V lost 0 bases and J 6 bases, leaving 9 bases between the germline ends. Written as DNA, the CDR3 is TGTGCCATCAGTGAGTCGGACAGTTTCGAGCAGTACGTC. It translates to CAISESDSFEQYV.

On this clonotype itself: This could be a read error, since a much larger clone is one nucleotide away. The chain has TRBV29-1 and TRBJ1-1; a possible D gene is TRBD1 (5 bases). V was shortened by 4 bases and J by 3 bases, with 9 bases between the two germline ends. This CDR3 has 12 residues. The germline CDR1 and CDR2 sequences are SQVTM and ANQGSEA. The chain's CDR3 is CSVGRGDTEAFF. DNA of the CDR3: TGCAGCGTTGGGCGGGGGGACACTGAAGCTTTCTTT.

V gene TRBV6-6 combines with J gene TRBJ2-7; maybe TRBD1 (6 bases). The ends were cut back, 6 bases at V and 1 base at J, with 13 bases in the middle. The germline gives CDR1 MNHNY, CDR2 SVGAGI (reference sequence). This CDR3 comprises 14 residues. The CDR3 here is CASRDLTGSYEQYF. CDR3 DNA sequence: TGTGCCAGCAGGGATCTCACAGGGTCCTACGAGCAGTACTTC.